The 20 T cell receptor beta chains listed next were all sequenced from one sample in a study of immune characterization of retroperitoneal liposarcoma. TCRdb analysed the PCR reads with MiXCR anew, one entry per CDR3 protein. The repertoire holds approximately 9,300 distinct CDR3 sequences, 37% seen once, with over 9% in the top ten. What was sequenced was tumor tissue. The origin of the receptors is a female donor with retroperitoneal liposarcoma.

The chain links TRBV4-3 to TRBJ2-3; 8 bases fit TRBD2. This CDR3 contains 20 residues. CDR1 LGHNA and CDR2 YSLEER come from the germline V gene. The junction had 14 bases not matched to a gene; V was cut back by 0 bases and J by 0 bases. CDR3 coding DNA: TGCGCCAGCAGCCAAGATATCGGGCTAGCGGGCGCATCTAGCACAGATACGCAGTATTTT. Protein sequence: CASSQDIGLAGASSTDTQYF.

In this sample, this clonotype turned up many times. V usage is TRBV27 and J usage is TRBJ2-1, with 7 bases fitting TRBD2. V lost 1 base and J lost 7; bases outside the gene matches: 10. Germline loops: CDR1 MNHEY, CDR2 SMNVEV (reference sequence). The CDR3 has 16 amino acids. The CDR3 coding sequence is TGTGCCAGCAGTTTATTTGCGGGCGGGGGAGGTAATGAGCAGTTCTTC. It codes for CASSLFAGGGGNEQFF.

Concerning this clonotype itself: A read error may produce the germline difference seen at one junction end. The CDR3 region is CANSERMLGQGVNNEQFF. For the CDR3, the DNA is TGTGCCAACAGTGAGCGAATGTTAGGACAGGGTGTCAACAATGAGCAGTTCTTC. The V and J genes are TRBV6-1 and TRBJ2-5; 8 bases align to TRBD1. The DNA end is more similar to TRBJ2-1, so the J call may be wrong. The length of the CDR3 is 18 residues. The V gene's germline CDR1 is MNHNS and CDR2 SASEGT.

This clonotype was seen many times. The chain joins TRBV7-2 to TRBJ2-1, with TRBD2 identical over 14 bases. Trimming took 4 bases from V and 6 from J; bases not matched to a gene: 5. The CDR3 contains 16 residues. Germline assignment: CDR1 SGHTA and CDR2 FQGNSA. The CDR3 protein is CASSSGTSGRLNEQFF. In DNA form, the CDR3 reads TGTGCCAGCAGCTCTGGGACTAGCGGGAGACTCAATGAGCAGTTCTTC.

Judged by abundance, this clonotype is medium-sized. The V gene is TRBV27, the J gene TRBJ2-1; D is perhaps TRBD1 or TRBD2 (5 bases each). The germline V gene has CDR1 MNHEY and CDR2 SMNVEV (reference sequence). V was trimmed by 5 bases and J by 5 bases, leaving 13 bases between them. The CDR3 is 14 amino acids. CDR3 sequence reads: CASSAGTTNNEQFF. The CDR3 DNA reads TGTGCCAGCAGTGCCGGGACCACTAACAATGAGCAGTTCTTC.

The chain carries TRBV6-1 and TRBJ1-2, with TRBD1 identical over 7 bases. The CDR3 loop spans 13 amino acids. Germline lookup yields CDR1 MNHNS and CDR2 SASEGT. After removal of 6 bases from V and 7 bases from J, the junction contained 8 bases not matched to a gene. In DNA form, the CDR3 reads TGTGCCAGCAGATTCCGGGACAGTAGTGGCTACACCTTC. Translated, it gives CASRFRDSSGYTF.

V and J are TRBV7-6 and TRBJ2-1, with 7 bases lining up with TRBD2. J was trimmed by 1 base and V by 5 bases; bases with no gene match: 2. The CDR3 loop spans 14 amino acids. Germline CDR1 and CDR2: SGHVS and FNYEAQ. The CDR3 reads CASSKGLSYNEQFF. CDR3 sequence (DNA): TGTGCCAGCAGCAAGGGACTATCCTACAATGAGCAGTTCTTC. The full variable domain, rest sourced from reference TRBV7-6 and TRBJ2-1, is GAGVSQSPRYKVTKRGQDVALRCDPISGHVSLYWYRQALGQGPEFLTYFNYEAQQDKSGLPNDRFSAERPEGSISTLTIQRTEQRDSAMYRCASSKGLSYNEQFFGPGTRLTVL.

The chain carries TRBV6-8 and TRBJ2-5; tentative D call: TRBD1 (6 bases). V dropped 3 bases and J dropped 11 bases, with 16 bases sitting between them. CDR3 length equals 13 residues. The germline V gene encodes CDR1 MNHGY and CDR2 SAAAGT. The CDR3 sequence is CASSYLQGLGQYF. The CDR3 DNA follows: TGTGCCAGCAGTTATTTACAGGGTCTAGGGCAGTACTTC.

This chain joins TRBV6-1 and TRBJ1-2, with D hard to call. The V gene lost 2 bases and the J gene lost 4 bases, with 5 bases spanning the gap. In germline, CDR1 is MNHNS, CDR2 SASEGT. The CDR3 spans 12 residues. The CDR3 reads CASSERGYGYTF. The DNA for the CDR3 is TGTGCCAGCAGTGAAAGAGGCTATGGCTACACCTTC.

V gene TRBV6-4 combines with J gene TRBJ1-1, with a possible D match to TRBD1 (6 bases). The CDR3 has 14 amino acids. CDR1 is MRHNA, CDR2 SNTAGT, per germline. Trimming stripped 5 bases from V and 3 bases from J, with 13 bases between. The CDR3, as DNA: TGTGCCAGCAGTCATGGGGAGGGGGACACTGAAGCTTTCTTT. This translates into CASSHGEGDTEAFF.

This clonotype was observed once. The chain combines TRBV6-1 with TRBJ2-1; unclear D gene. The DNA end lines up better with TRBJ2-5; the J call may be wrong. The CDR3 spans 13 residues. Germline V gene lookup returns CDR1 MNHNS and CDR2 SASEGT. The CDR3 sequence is CASSVGQQETQYF. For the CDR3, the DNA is TGTGCCAGCAGTGTAGGGCAGCAAGAGACCCAGTACTTC.

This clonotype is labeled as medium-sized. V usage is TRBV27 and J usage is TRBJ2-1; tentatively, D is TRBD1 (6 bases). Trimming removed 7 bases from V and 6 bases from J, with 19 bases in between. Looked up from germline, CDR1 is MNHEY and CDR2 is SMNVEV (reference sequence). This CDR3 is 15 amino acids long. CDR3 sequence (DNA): TGTGCCAGCATGGTCTCCAGGGGTGGTCTCAATGAGCAGTTCTTC. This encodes CASMVSRGGLNEQFF.

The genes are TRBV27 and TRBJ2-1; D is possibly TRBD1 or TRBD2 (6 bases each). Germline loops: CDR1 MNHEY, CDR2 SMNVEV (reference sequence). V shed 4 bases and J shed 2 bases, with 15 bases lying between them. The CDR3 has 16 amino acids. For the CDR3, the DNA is TGTGCCAGCAGTTGGGGCGGGACAAGCGCCTACAATGAGCAGTTCTTC. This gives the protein CASSWGGTSAYNEQFF.

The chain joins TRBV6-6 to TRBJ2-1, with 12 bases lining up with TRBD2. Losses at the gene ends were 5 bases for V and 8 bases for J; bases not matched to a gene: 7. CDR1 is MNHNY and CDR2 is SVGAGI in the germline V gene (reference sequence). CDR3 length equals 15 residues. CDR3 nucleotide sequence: TGTGCCAGCAGTAAACTAGCGGGAGGAGGCGATGAGCAGTTCTTC. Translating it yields CASSKLAGGGDEQFF.

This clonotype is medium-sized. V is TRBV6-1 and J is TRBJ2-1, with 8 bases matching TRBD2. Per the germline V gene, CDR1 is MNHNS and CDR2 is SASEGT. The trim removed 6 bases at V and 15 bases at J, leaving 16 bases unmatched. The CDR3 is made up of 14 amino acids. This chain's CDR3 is CASSQRAGVVGRFF. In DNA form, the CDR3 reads TGTGCCAGCAGCCAGAGAGCGGGAGTCGTGGGTCGGTTCTTC.

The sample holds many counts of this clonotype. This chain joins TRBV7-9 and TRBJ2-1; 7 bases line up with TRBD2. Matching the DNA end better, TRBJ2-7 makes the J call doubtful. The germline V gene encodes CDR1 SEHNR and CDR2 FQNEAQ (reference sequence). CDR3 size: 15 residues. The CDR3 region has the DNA TGTGCCAGCAGCTTAGGCGGGAGCCGGTACTACGAGCAGTACTTC. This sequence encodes CASSLGGSRYYEQYF.

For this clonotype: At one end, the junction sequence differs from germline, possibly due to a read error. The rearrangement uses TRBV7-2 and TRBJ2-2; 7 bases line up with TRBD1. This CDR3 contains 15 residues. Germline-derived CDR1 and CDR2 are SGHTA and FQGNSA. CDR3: CASSYQTGNSGELFF. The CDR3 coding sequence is TGTGCCAGCAGTTACCAGACAGGGAACAGCGGGGAGCTGTTTTTT.

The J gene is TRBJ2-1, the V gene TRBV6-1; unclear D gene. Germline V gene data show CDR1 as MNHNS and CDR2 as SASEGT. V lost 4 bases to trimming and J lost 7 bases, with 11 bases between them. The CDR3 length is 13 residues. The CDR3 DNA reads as TGTGCCAGCAGTGGGTATCTGGAAAATGAGCAGTTCTTC. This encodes CASSGYLENEQFF.

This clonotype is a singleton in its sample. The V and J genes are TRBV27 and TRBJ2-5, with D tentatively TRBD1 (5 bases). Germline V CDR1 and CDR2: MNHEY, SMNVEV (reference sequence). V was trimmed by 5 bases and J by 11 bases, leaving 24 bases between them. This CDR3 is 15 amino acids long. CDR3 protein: CASSTPWGADNEQYF. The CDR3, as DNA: TGTGCCAGCAGTACCCCATGGGGTGCGGACAATGAGCAGTACTTC.

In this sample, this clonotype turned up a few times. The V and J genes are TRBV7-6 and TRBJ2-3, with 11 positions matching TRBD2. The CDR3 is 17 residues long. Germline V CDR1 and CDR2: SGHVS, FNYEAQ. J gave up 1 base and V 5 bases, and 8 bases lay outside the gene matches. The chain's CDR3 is CASSISGGAGGTDTQYF. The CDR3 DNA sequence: TGTGCCAGCAGCATTAGCGGGGGGGCCGGTGGCACAGATACGCAGTATTTT.